The text below deals with one T cell receptor beta chain. Using roughly 9.4 ml of fresh peripheral blood, PBMCs were prepared. RNA transcripts yielded amplified TCR beta CDR3 regions. First-round RT-PCR with HTBI primers amplified the TCR CDR3 region. A single record per CDR3 protein comes from TCRdb applying MiXCR to the multiplex PCR reads. The sample lists approximately 610,000 distinct CDR3 sequences, 16% occurring once. The data are from a study of T cells in Graves' hyperthyroidism and ophthalmopathy. V was trimmed by 3 bases and J by 3 bases, leaving 2 bases between them. This CDR3 is built from 12 residues. The V gene's germline CDR1 is LGHNA and CDR2 YSLEER.

Source material: blood. The sequence came from a woman younger than 35 with Graves' hyperthyroidism. The rearrangement uses TRBV4-3 and TRBJ2-2; the D is unclear. CDR3 loop: CASSHYTGELFF. The CDR3 bases are TGCGCCAGCAGCCACTACACCGGGGAGCTGTTTTTT.